This TCR beta chain is drawn from a study of T cell repertoires in cytomegalovirus infection (dated by TCRdb to the late 2010s). With regard to the full study: Recently identified HLA-C-restricted CMV epitopes, whose presentation resists viral immunomodulation, were targeted by peptide stimulations together with well-studied HLA-B-restricted epitopes. The HLA type of each donor mattered for the analysis, because public TCR beta signatures pointed to carriage of CMV infection along with the matching HLA type. Overall study outcomes, separate from this receptor: The ex vivo response was dominated by HLA-C-restricted CMV-specific TCR beta clonotypes, which also provided the single most frequent clonotype in two of eight donors. In both this cohort and an independent cohort of over 350 donors, the cumulative frequency of public TCR beta family members distinguished carriers of CMV infection plus the relevant HLA type.

The treatment or condition label corresponds to: in vitro stimulation with specific CMV peptide epitopes to enrich CMV-specific T cells. On this clonotype: The antigen it recognizes is unknown. No base quality information exists; no much larger clone differs at one position.

The run used an Illumina HiSeq 1500. TCRdb reprocessing: public reads trimmed at Q25 with fastp, clones called with MiXCR, in-frame beta chains kept. Here each entry gathers all rows of one CDR3 protein and keeps the most common genes and DNA. In this sample the table shows about 500,000 distinct CDR3 sequences, more than 30% of which occur a single time. Of the sample, roughly 17% is held by the ten largest clones. V loses 1 base of germline sequence and J loses 9 bases, and the interval between the two ends is 7 bases. Per the germline V gene, SGHTA is the CDR1 and FQGNSA is the CDR2. Reading from cysteine to phenylalanine, the CDR3 counts 12 amino acids. CDR3 DNA only is kept here, 36 bases in frame from base 1.

The specimen comprised cultured PBMCs, sampled from culture after CMV antigen stimulation. The chain links TRBV7-2 with TRBJ2-1; no D segment can be confidently identified. The sequence derives from a human donor in good health (CMV status not recorded). Some clones in this sample may be carry-over from other donors' samples. The encoded CDR3 is CASSLGSLEQFF. The bases read TGTGCCAGCAGCTTAGGATCCCTTGAGCAGTTCTTC. The variable domain in full, with residues beyond the CDR3 obtained from the reference TRBV7-2 and TRBJ2-1 genes, is GAGVSQSPSNKVTEKGKDVELRCDPISGHTALYWYRQSLGQGLEFLIYFQGNSAPDKSGLPSDRFSAERTGGSVSTLTIQRTQQEDSAVYLCASSLGSLEQFFGPGTRLTVL.